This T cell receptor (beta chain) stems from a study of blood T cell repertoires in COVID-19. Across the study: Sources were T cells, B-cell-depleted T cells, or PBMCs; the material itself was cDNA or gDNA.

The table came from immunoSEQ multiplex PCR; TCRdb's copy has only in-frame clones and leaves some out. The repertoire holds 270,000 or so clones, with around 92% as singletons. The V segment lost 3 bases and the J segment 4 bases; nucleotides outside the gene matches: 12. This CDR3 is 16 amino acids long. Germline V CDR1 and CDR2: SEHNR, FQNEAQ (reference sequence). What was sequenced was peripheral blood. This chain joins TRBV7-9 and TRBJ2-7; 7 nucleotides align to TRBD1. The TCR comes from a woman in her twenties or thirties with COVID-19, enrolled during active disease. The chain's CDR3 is CASSFARGRGSYEQYF. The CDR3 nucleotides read TGTGCCAGCAGCTTCGCCAGGGGCAGGGGGAGTTACGAGCAGTACTTC.